The 20 T cell receptor beta chains reported below all come from one sample, sequenced in a study of T-cell reconstitution after alpha-beta-depleted transplantation in children (dated by TCRdb to 2016 to 2017). Library preparation was by PCR. The sequencer was an Illumina HiSeq 2500. Molecular barcoding was employed in the preparation of TCR libraries, with unique molecular identifiers being used to normalize TCRbeta repertoire quantification. In-frame beta chains were kept once TCRdb had trimmed the public reads at Q25 with fastp and called clones with MiXCR. All rows with the same CDR3 protein become a single entry with the most common DNA and genes. The sample data list over 550,000 distinct CDR3 sequences, and about 10% of these were observed just once. Clones ranked in the top ten supply roughly 4% of the sample. The material sequenced was PBMCs from the stem cell graft donor, taken from the stem cell graft. These receptors were taken from a human donor who donated a stem cell graft to a child with acute myeloid leukemia.

This clonotype was seen a few times. The genes are TRBV6-2 or TRBV6-3 and TRBJ2-1, with a tentative D call TRBD2 (5 bases). Per germline, CDR1 MNHEY and CDR2 SVGEGT. This CDR3 is 15 amino acids long. V was pared by 7 bases and J by 4 bases, with 17 bases between. The CDR3 spells CASTQRVGDYNEQFF. The CDR3 region has the DNA TGTGCCAGCACTCAGAGGGTCGGGGATTACAATGAGCAGTTCTTC.

This clonotype was seen only a few times. The chain employs TRBV6-5 and TRBJ2-7, with TRBD2 identical over 8 bases. The germline gives CDR1 MNHEY, CDR2 SVGAGI. This CDR3 has 14 amino acids. The V and J ends lost 0 bases and 13 bases, in that order; junction bases with no gene match: 11. CDR3 in DNA: TGTGCCAGCAGTTACTCAGGGACTAGTCGGTTCCTATACTTC. The encoded protein is CASSYSGTSRFLYF.

This clonotype has only a few counts. The chain is built from TRBV14 and TRBJ2-5; the D call may be TRBD1 or TRBD2 (5 bases each). The V end was cut by 3 bases, the J end by 9 bases, with 5 bases between. This CDR3 spans 10 amino acids. Germline loops: CDR1 SGHDN, CDR2 FVKESK. CDR3 amino acids: CASSQGAQYF. The CDR3 nucleotides read TGTGCCAGCAGCCAGGGGGCCCAGTACTTC.

This clonotype has more than one count but fewer than ten. The J gene is TRBJ1-3, the V gene TRBV29-1; D unresolved. CDR1 is SQVTM and CDR2 is ANQGSEA in the germline V gene. V lost 4 bases to trimming and J lost 0 bases, with 7 bases between them. The length of the CDR3 is 13 residues. The CDR3 protein is CSVVVDSGNTIYF. The CDR3 DNA is TGCAGCGTTGTAGTGGACTCTGGAAACACCATATATTTT.

This clonotype has more than one count but fewer than ten. This chain links TRBV3-1 with TRBJ1-1, with TRBD1 identical over 8 bases. Germline values: CDR1 LGHDT, CDR2 YNNKEL (reference sequence). Trimming cost V 0 bases and J 5 bases; bases outside gene matches: 8. This CDR3 comprises 16 residues. The CDR3 reads CASSQERRTGRTEAFF. In DNA form, the CDR3 reads TGTGCCAGCAGCCAAGAAAGAAGGACAGGGAGGACTGAAGCTTTCTTT.

This clonotype has ten or more counts. The rearrangement joins TRBV4-3 to TRBJ2-1, with 9 bases that match TRBD2. Germline V gives CDR1 LGHNA, CDR2 YSLEER. The ends lost 4 bases at V and 8 bases at J; junction bases unmatched: 3. The CDR3 has 13 amino acids. As DNA, the CDR3 is TGCGCCAGCAGCCCTGGGACTAGCTATGAGCAGTTCTTC. Protein product: CASSPGTSYEQFF.

The rearrangement joins TRBV27 to TRBJ1-5; D is ambiguous. The CDR3 length is 12 residues. V lost 6 bases and J lost 5, with 8 bases in between. Looked up from germline, CDR1 is MNHEY and CDR2 is SMNVEV (reference sequence). CDR3: CASRTSDQPQHF. The DNA of the CDR3 is TGTGCCAGCAGGACGTCCGATCAGCCCCAGCATTTT.

On this clonotype: The junction departs from germline at one end; a sequencing error may be responsible. The chain joins TRBV10-3 to TRBJ1-6; D possibly corresponds to TRBD1 (5 bases). This CDR3 comprises 14 residues. Germline V lookup: CDR1 ENHRY, CDR2 SYGVKD. The CDR3 loop reads CAISDRDKPSALHF. The CDR3 nucleotides are TGTGCCATCAGTGACAGGGATAAGCCTTCAGCCCTCCACTTT.

The table lists this clonotype with many counts. The rearrangement joins TRBV20-1 to TRBJ2-2; the D gene is possibly TRBD1 (5 bases). This CDR3 contains 14 residues. CDR1 is DFQATT, CDR2 SNEGSKA, per germline (reference sequence). V lost 1 base to trimming and J lost 5 bases, with 11 bases between them. The CDR3 sequence: CSARALRQTGELFF. The DNA for the CDR3 is TGCAGTGCTAGAGCCCTCCGACAGACCGGGGAGCTGTTTTTT.

This clonotype was detected only a few times. The chain carries TRBV20-1 and TRBJ1-5; D might be TRBD1 (6 bases). The germline V gene encodes CDR1 DFQATT and CDR2 SNEGSKA (reference sequence). Trimming took off 0 bases at V and 1 base at J, with 10 bases between the two ends. The length of the CDR3 is 15 residues. The CDR3, as DNA: TGCAGTGCTAGAGAGCCAGGGGTCAGCAATCAGCCCCAGCATTTT. Translation gives CSAREPGVSNQPQHF.

This chain links TRBV4-2 with TRBJ2-3; perhaps D is TRBD1 or TRBD2 (6 bases each). The CDR3 covers 17 residues. Germline-derived CDR1 and CDR2 are LGHNA and YNFKEQ. The ends were cut back, 0 bases at V and 4 bases at J, with 17 bases in the middle. CDR3 in DNA: TGTGCCAGCAGCCAAGATCCGACCGGGGGCGTCGCAGATACGCAGTATTTT. It yields the protein CASSQDPTGGVADTQYF.

This clonotype has just a few counts. The chain joins TRBV30 to TRBJ2-6; D is ambiguous. The CDR3 consists of 15 residues. Germline V CDR1 and CDR2: GTSNPN, SVGIG (reference sequence). V shed 1 base and J shed 0 bases, with 7 bases lying between them. In DNA, the CDR3 is TGTGCCTGGAGTGCGTTGTACTCTGGGGCCAACGTCCTGACTTTC. Its translation: CAWSALYSGANVLTF. The full variable domain, completed using reference TRBV30 and TRBJ2-6, is SQTIHQWPATLVQPVGSPLSLECTVEGTSNPNLYWYRQAAGRGLQLLFYSVGIGQISSEVPQNLSASRPQDRQFILSSKKLLLSDSGFYLCAWSALYSGANVLTFGAGSRLTVL.

This chain uses TRBV7-2 with TRBJ2-7; unclear D gene. CDR1 and CDR2 from the germline V gene are SGHTA and FQGNSA. This CDR3 has 14 residues. V dropped 7 bases and J dropped 0 bases, with 13 bases sitting between them. CDR3 sequence: CASTPKRSSYEQYF. The CDR3 nucleotides are TGTGCCAGCACCCCCAAGAGAAGCTCCTACGAGCAGTACTTC.

This clonotype was counted many times. CDR3 nucleotide sequence: TGTGCCAGCAGCCCCGGACAGGGTGGGGATGAGCAGTTCTTC. Its translation is CASSPGQGGDEQFF. The V and J genes are TRBV11-2 and TRBJ2-1, with TRBD1 identical over 8 bases. This CDR3 has 14 residues. The germline V gene has CDR1 SGHAT and CDR2 FQNNGV. V lost 5 bases to trimming and J lost 8 bases; unmatched junction nucleotides: 8.

This clonotype was seen a handful of times. This chain joins TRBV6-1 and TRBJ1-2; 8 bases line up with TRBD1. The CDR3 covers 13 residues. Germline CDR1 is MNHNS and CDR2 is SASEGT. Germline trimming cut 6 bases from V and 8 bases from J; bases unmatched to any gene: 8. Here the CDR3 DNA reads TGTGCCAGCAGCACGACAGGGGAACTAGGCTACACCTTC. It is translated as CASSTTGELGYTF.

The sample holds a few counts of this clonotype. CDR3 bases: TGCGCCAGCAGCGCAACCGGGACTAGCGGGACGCATGAGCAGTTCTTC. Translating it yields CASSATGTSGTHEQFF. The chain combines TRBV5-1 with TRBJ2-1, with 13 bases fitting TRBD2. Trimming took 4 bases from V and 8 from J; bases not matched to a gene: 9. This CDR3 is 16 amino acids long. Germline values: CDR1 SGHRS, CDR2 YFSETQ. Based on the CDR3 plus reference TRBV5-1 and TRBJ2-1, the full variable domain is KAGVTQTPRYLIKTRGQQVTLSCSPISGHRSVSWYQQTPGQGLQFLFEYFSETQRNKGNFPGRFSGRQFSNSRSEMNVSTLELGDSALYLCASSATGTSGTHEQFFGPGTRLTVL.

The chain combines TRBV7-2 with TRBJ2-3; TRBD2 matches 14 bases. This CDR3 contains 16 residues. The V gene's germline CDR1 is SGHTA and CDR2 FQGNSA. V shed 5 bases and J 6 bases; nucleotides not matched to a gene: 7. The CDR3 region is CASSTGLAGVLDTQYF. The CDR3 DNA reads TGTGCCAGCAGCACGGGACTAGCGGGAGTTCTCGATACGCAGTATTTT. Variable domain in full (rest from reference TRBV7-2 and TRBJ2-3): GAGVSQSPSNKVTEKGKDVELRCDPISGHTALYWYRQSLGQGLEFLIYFQGNSAPDKSGLPSDRFSAERTGGSVSTLTIQRTQQEDSAVYLCASSTGLAGVLDTQYFGPGTRLTVL.

The gene calls are TRBV20-1 and TRBJ2-1; 8 bases agree with TRBD2. The CDR3 is 14 amino acids. From germline, CDR1 is DFQATT and CDR2 SNEGSKA (reference sequence). With 5 bases clipped from V and 7 bases from J, the junction kept 10 bases outside the gene matches. In nucleotides, the CDR3 is TGCAGTGCTCCTCGTAGCGGGATTTTGAATGAGCAGTTCTTC. It specifies CSAPRSGILNEQFF.

This clonotype has a count of ten or more. The rearrangement joins TRBV7-2 to TRBJ2-1; D unresolved. This CDR3 has 10 amino acids. The germline V and J ends were trimmed by 6 bases and 4 bases, with 1 base remaining between them. Germline V gene lookup returns CDR1 SGHTA and CDR2 FQGNSA. The CDR3, as DNA: TGTGCCAGCAGATACAATGAGCAGTTCTTC. Protein sequence: CASRYNEQFF.

This clonotype was counted a few times. The chain uses TRBV4-2 and TRBJ2-2; D unresolved. Germline values: CDR1 LGHNA, CDR2 YNFKEQ. The V gene lost 5 bases and the J gene lost 5 bases, with 18 bases spanning the gap. This CDR3 region has 16 residues. The CDR3 loop is CASSYRLSTGTGELFF. The CDR3 DNA reads TGTGCCAGCAGCTATCGGTTGTCAACCGGGACCGGGGAGCTGTTTTTT.